A selection of T cell receptor beta chains follows, all from one sample in a study of blood T cell repertoires in COVID-19. Profiled with immunoSEQ multiplex PCR; TCRdb holds only in-frame clones, not every one. The sample consists of some 220,000 clones, over 75% of them appearing once. Sequencing was performed on peripheral blood. The receptors derive from a human donor in a cohort sampled during active COVID-19. The CDR3 runs from the conserved cysteine through the conserved F or W. A D gene is named only where the DNA matches it firmly.

V gene	J gene	D gene	CDR3 protein
TRBV19	TRBJ1-4	TRBD1	CASSIRTGEPEKLFF
TRBV4-1	TRBJ1-4	-	CASSQGAREKLFF
TRBV6-1	TRBJ2-7	-	CASSEGPTVGLYEQYF
TRBV23-1	TRBJ2-1	-	CASSRDSPYNEQFF
TRBV6-4	TRBJ2-2	TRBD2	CASSRGLAGNTGELFF
TRBV2	TRBJ1-4	TRBD1	CASRNRQGYEKLFF
TRBV30	TRBJ2-3	TRBD2	CAWSSGGGTDTQYF
TRBV11-2	TRBJ2-5	-	CASSLEAGGETQYF
TRBV19	TRBJ1-2	-	CASRQGDYGYTF
TRBV28	TRBJ2-5	-	CASSLSDRLWRETQYF
TRBV19	TRBJ2-3	TRBD1	CASRRSAGTGTDTQYF
TRBV3-1/TRBV3-2	TRBJ2-7	-	CASSQGGGSSYEQYF
TRBV9	TRBJ2-1	TRBD2	CASSVGTSGSDEQFF
TRBV5-5	TRBJ1-2	-	CASSPDTNYGYTF
TRBV10-3	TRBJ1-3	-	CAVRDTISGNTIYF
TRBV28	TRBJ1-2	-	CASSTDSYGYTF
TRBV6-5	TRBJ2-7	-	CASSSSDRRSVYEQYF
TRBV4-1	TRBJ2-5	TRBD2	CASSQDFRTSGPADWETQYF
TRBV2	TRBJ2-3	-	CASSQDTQYF
TRBV18	TRBJ2-1	-	CASSSRGAPGSYNEQFF
TRBV11-2	TRBJ1-2	-	CASRPGDNYGYTF
TRBV27	TRBJ2-5	TRBD1	CASSYTGAQETQYF
TRBV9	TRBJ2-7	-	CASSVGGGPYEQYF
TRBV28	TRBJ2-5	TRBD1	CASSSSGQGRFSPTSVETQYF
TRBV15	TRBJ1-1	TRBD1	CATSRTGGTEAFF
TRBV7-9	TRBJ2-7	TRBD1	CASSSGGADFDEQYF
TRBV4-1	TRBJ2-2	TRBD2	CASSHETSGGHNTGELFF
TRBV3-1/TRBV3-2	TRBJ2-7	TRBD2	CASSQLAGVTYEQYF
TRBV5-1	TRBJ2-2	-	CASSPVLGGDTGELFF
TRBV29-1	TRBJ2-5	-	CSVGFLGGGSTETQYF
TRBV5-1	TRBJ1-5	TRBD1	CASSVGTGVQPQHF
TRBV7-2	TRBJ2-6	-	CASSSTGLGANVLTF
TRBV5-1	TRBJ1-1	-	CASGEQGFTEAFF
TRBV5-1	TRBJ2-1	TRBD1	CASSSGTGGVYEQFF
TRBV3-1/TRBV3-2	TRBJ2-2	TRBD2	CASSQGASGRPANTGELFF
TRBV7-8	TRBJ1-1	TRBD1	CASSSQGVNTEAFF
TRBV11-2	TRBJ2-5	TRBD2	CASSFTSGRGETQYF
TRBV5-1	TRBJ2-7	-	CASSLGSPYEQYF
TRBV2	TRBJ2-1	-	CASSEVFATGRDSYNEQFF
TRBV9	TRBJ1-1	-	CASSVERGTEAFF
TRBV12-5	TRBJ2-3	-	CASGLVPGTDTQYF
TRBV25-1	TRBJ1-2	TRBD1	CASSSSGGRYGYTF
TRBV3-1/TRBV3-2	TRBJ2-7	TRBD1	CASSQVGDRGSEQYF
TRBV9	TRBJ2-3	TRBD2	CASTPGLADTQYF
TRBV7-2	TRBJ1-5	-	CASSLRAGANQPQHF
TRBV5-5	TRBJ1-1	-	CASSLVQVNTEAFF
TRBV20-1	TRBJ1-2	-	CSARQRSYTF
TRBV5-6	TRBJ1-4	-	CASSLTGPGETTNEKLFF
TRBV29-1	TRBJ1-2	TRBD1	CSAAGQGGSYGYTF
TRBV5-8	TRBJ1-3	-	CASSLPGAGNTIYF
TRBV14	TRBJ2-7	TRBD1	CASSPFGRGTYEQYF
TRBV7-8	TRBJ1-5	-	CASSPGSDNQPQHF
TRBV6-2/TRBV6-3	TRBJ1-5	-	CASSQPGQSNQPQHF